This T cell receptor beta chain was recovered during a study of lymphopenia after photon versus proton radiotherapy. Data came from immunoSEQ multiplex PCR; TCRdb stores just in-frame clones and leaves some out. Of roughly 30,000 clones in the sample, roughly 86% were seen once. V was clipped by 7 bases and J by 1 base, with 11 bases between them. This CDR3 region has 12 residues. The V gene's germline CDR1 is SQVTM and CDR2 ANQGSEA. The receptor was derived from a woman between 55 and 75 years old with cholangiocarcinoma. Some clones in this sample may be carry-over from other donors' samples. V gene TRBV29-1 combines with J gene TRBJ2-7, with TRBD1 as a possible D gene (6 bases). Sequences were derived from peripheral blood, sampled from a patient treated with proton-based radiotherapy. The CDR3 reads CSARDTSYEQYF. The CDR3 DNA reads as TGCAGCGCCCGGGACACTTCCTACGAGCAGTACTTC.